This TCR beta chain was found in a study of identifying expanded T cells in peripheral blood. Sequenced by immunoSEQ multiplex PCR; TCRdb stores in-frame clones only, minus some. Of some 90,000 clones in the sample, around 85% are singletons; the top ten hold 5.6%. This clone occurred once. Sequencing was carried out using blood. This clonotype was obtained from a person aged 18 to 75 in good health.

CDR3 sequence reads: CASQDRVGYNSPLHF. CDR3 DNA: TGTGCCAGCCAGGACAGGGTCGGCTATAATTCACCCCTCCACTTT. V gene TRBV6-1 combines with J gene TRBJ1-6; TRBD1 aligns across 8 bases. CDR3 size: 15 residues. In germline, CDR1 is MNHNS, CDR2 SASEGT. V lost 8 bases, J lost 3 bases, and 6 bases stayed unmatched.